Sequencing of this T cell receptor (gamma chain) was carried out in a study of Vδ1+ human thymocytes. Study-level points and caveats: In the thymus, TRG and TRD repertoires looked highly polyclonal with Gaussian CDR3 lengths.

As for this clone: Its specificity is not known. An end of the junction does not agree with germline; a read error may underlie this.

CDR3 length: 17 amino acids. CDR1 is EGSNGY and CDR2 is YDSYNSKV in the germline V gene. Extracted RNA was reverse transcribed into cDNA. CDR3 amplicons came from multiplex PCR with pooled V-gene forward and constant-region reverse primers. TCRdb called clones from the multiplex PCR reads again using CATT. In the table there are approximately 8,700 gamma-chain clones, less than 60% of which are singletons. The chain recombines TRGV2 with TRGJP2. No J gene is reported in TCRdb; it was inferred here by comparing the DNA with germline. Sample: Vdelta1+ gamma-delta thymocytes from the thymus. The subset here: FACS-sorted CD3+ TCRalphabeta- TCRVdelta1+ TCRVdelta2- thymocytes. The TCR comes from a girl under two years old who had congenital heart surgery. The CDR3 nucleotides read TGTGCCACCTGGGACGGGCAGGGCTTCTCTAGTGGTTGGATCAAGACGTTT. This translates into CATWDGQGFSSGWIKTF.